The 5 T cell receptor beta chains given below trace back to one sample, sequenced in a study of T cell clonotyping in hematopoietic cell transplantation. Assay: immunoSEQ multiplex PCR; the TCRdb copy retains only in-frame clones and omits some. In the table there are about 14,000 clones, approximately 97% of which are singletons. Specimen: peripheral blood mononuclear cells, collected 30 days after allogeneic stem cell transplant. All receptors come from a female patient between 50 and 60 years old who had an allogeneic stem cell transplant from an unrelated donor, so T cells may come from the graft donor. Some clones in this sample may be carry-over from other donors' samples.

The chain joins TRBV9 to TRBJ2-5, with 12 positions matching TRBD2. This CDR3 spans 16 amino acids. Germline CDR1 reads SGDLS; CDR2 reads YYNGEE. Trimming took 3 bases from V and 5 from J; bases not matched to a gene: 8. The CDR3 DNA reads as TGTGCCAGCAGCGCCCAAACTAGCGGGGGGTTCGAGACCCAGTACTTC. This codes for CASSAQTSGGFETQYF.

The chain links TRBV7-8 to TRBJ1-6; tentatively, D is TRBD1 (6 bases). The V gene lost 0 bases and the J gene lost 7 bases, with 16 bases spanning the gap. CDR1 is SGHVS, CDR2 FQNEAQ, per germline. CDR3 length: 17 amino acids. CDR3: CASSLAQGPNTNSPLHF. The CDR3 nucleotides read TGTGCCAGCAGCTTAGCACAGGGACCGAACACCAATTCACCCCTCCACTTT.

This clone was seen only once. This chain's CDR3 is CASSRVGTSGAGELFF. In DNA form, the CDR3 reads TGTGCCAGCAGCCGAGTCGGGACTAGCGGGGCCGGGGAGCTGTTTTTT. The chain recombines TRBV7-8 with TRBJ2-2; 13 nucleotides line up with TRBD2. This CDR3 contains 16 residues. The V segment lost 5 bases and the J segment 6 bases; nucleotides outside the gene matches: 6. Germline V gene data show CDR1 as SGHVS and CDR2 as FQNEAQ.

This rearrangement joins TRBV7-8 to TRBJ2-7, with TRBD1 as a possible D gene (5 bases). Trimming stripped 4 bases from V and 2 bases from J, with 12 bases between. Looked up from germline, CDR1 is SGHVS and CDR2 is FQNEAQ. The CDR3 loop spans 14 amino acids. The CDR3 loop is CASSSPPTAYEQYF. The CDR3 region has the DNA TGTGCCAGCAGCTCGCCCCCGACAGCCTACGAGCAGTACTTC.

The chain uses TRBV6-1 and TRBJ2-5; D is ambiguous. Trimming removed 5 bases at V and 1 base at J, with 11 bases between. CDR1 and CDR2 (germline): MNHNS, SASEGT. The CDR3 consists of 14 residues. The CDR3 sequence is CASSPTAVQETQYF. CDR3 DNA: TGTGCCAGCAGTCCAACGGCAGTCCAAGAGACCCAGTACTTC.